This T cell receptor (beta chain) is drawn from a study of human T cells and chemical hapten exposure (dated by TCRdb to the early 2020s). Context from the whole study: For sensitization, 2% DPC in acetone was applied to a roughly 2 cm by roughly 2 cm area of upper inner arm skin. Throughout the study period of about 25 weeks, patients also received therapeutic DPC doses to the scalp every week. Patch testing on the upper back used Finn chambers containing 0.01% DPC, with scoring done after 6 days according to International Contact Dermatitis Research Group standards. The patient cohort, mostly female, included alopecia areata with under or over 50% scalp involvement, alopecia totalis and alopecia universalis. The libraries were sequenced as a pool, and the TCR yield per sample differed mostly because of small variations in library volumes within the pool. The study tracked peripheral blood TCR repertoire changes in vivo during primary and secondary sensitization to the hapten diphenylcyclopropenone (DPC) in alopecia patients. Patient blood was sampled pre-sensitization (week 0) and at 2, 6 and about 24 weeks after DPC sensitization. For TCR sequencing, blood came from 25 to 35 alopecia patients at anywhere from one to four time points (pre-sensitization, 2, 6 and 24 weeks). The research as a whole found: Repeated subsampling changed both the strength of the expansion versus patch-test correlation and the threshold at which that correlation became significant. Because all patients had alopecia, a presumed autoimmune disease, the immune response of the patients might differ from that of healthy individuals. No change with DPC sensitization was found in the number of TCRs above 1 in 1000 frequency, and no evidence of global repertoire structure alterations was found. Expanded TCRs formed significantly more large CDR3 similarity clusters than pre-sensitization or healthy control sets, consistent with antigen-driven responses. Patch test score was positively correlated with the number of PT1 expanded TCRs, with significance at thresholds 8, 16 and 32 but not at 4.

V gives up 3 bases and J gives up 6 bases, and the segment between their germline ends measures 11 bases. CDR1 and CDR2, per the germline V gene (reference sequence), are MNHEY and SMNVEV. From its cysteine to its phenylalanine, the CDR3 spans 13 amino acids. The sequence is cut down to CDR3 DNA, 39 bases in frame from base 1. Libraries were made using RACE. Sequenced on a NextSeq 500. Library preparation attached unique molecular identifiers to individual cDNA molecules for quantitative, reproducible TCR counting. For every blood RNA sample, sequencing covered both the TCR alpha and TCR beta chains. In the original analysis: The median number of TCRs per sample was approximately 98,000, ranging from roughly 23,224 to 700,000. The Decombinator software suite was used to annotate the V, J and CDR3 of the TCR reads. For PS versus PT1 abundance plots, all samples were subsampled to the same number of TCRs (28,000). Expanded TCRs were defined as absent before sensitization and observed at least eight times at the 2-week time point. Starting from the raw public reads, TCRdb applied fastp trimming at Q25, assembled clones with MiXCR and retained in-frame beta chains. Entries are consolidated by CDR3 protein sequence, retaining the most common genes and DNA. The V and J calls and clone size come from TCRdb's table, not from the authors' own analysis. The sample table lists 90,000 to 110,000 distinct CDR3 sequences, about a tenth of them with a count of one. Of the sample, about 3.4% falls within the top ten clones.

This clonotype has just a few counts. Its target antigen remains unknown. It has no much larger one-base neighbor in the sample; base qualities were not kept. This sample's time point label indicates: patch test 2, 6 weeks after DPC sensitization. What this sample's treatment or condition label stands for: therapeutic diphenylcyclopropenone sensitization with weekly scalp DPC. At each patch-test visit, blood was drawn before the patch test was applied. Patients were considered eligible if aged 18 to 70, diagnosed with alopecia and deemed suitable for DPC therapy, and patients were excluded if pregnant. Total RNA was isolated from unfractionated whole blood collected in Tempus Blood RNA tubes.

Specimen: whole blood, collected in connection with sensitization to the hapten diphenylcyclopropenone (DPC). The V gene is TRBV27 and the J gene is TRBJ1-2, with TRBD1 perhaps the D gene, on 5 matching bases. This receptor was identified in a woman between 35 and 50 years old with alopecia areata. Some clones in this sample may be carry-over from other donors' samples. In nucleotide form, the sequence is TGTGCCAGCAGTTTGGGGCGGAACGATGGCTACACCTTC. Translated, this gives CASSLGRNDGYTF.